The entry below describes one TCR beta chain. This sample was taken from a study of T cell changes during pregnancy in multiple sclerosis. Germline V lookup: CDR1 LNHDA, CDR2 SQIVND (reference sequence). The CDR3 loop spans 15 amino acids. V was shortened by 4 bases and J by 1 base, with 10 bases between the two germline ends. Libraries were prepared by immunoSEQ multiplex PCR; TCRdb keeps only in-frame clonotypes and omits some of them. The data contain 25,000 to 35,000 clones, 90% of them seen just once; the ten biggest clones take up over 0.5%. The rearrangement joins TRBV19 to TRBJ2-2; no reliable D call. The material was CD4+ T cells from peripheral blood mononuclear cells, obtained in the third trimester of pregnancy. The receptor's source is a female donor in good health, enrolled as a control in a pregnancy study. The CDR3 region is CASSTPGENTGELFF. The CDR3 DNA reads TGTGCCAGTAGTACCCCGGGTGAGAACACCGGGGAGCTGTTTTTT.